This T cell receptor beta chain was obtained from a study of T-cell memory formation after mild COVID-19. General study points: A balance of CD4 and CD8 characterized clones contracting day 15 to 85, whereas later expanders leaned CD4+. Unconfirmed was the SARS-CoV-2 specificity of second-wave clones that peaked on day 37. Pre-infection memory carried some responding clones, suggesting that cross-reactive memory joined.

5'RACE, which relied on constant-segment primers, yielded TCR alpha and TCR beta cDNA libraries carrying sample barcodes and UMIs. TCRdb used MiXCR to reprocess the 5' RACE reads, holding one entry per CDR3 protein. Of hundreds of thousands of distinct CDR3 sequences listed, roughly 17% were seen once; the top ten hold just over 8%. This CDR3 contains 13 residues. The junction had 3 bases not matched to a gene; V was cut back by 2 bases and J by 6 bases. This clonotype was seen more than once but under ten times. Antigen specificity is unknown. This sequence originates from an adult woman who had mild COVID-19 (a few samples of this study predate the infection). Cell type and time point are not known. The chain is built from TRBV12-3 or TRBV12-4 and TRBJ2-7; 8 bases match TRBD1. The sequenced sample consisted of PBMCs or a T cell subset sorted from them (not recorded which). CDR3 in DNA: TGTGCCAGCAGTTTACTCGGGACAGGCGAGCAGTACTTC. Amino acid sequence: CASSLLGTGEQYF.